This record looks at one T cell receptor (beta chain) sequence and its context. Its antigen is as yet unknown. Germline V CDR1 and CDR2: LNHDA, SQIVND (reference sequence). There are 14 residues in the CDR3. Unmatched junction bases numbered 5, after V lost 6 bases and J lost 1 base. These data come from a study of chemoradiotherapy in HPV16-positive cancers. General study findings and limits: Candidate HPV-specific clones and E7-related TCR motifs grew in tumor during treatment. The functional HPV-specific definition rests on just two HPV16-positive patients. In HPV16-positive patients, HPV-responsive T-cell expansion tracked better recurrence-free survival.

Produced via immunoSEQ multiplex PCR; TCRdb's table is partial and in-frame only. The sample contains roughly 23,000 clones, about two thirds of which appear only once. J is TRBJ1-1 and V is TRBV19; TRBD1 matches 7 bases. The specimen was collected from a patient who underwent chemoradiotherapy. This TCR was sampled from a human donor with HPV-associated anogenital cancer. The DNA of the CDR3 is TGTGCCAGTAGGATCGGACAGGAGAACACTGAAGCTTTCTTT. It codes for CASRIGQENTEAFF.